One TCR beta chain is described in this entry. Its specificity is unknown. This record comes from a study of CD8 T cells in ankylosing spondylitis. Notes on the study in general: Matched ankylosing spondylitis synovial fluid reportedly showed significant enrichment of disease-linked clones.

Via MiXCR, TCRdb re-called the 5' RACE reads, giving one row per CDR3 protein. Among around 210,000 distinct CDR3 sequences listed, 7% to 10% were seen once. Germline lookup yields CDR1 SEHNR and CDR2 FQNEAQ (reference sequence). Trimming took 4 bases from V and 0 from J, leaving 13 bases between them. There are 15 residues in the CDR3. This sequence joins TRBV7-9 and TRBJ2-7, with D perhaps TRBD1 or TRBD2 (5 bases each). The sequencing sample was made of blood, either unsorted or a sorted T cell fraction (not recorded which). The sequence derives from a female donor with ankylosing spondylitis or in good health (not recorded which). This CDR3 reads CASSSGRESSYEQYF. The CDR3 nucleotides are TGTGCCAGCAGCTCGGGACGGGAAAGCTCCTACGAGCAGTACTTC.